Below are 3 T cell receptor beta chains sequenced from a single sample in a study of OX40 agonist ivuxolimab in advanced cancers. Using immunoSEQ multiplex PCR, the repertoire was profiled, and TCRdb retains in-frame clones only, with some absent. The sample lists roughly 120,000 clones; around 90% were seen once. Specimen: CD4+ or CD8+ T cells sorted from blood, collected in a trial of the OX40 agonist ivuxolimab. The receptor source for this set is an adult with an advanced solid tumor such as melanoma, head and neck, liver or kidney cancer.

The chain joins TRBV28 to TRBJ1-2; 9 bases are shared with TRBD1. This CDR3 region has 15 residues. CDR1 is MDHEN and CDR2 is SYDVKM in the germline V gene. Losses at the gene ends were 10 bases for V and 4 bases for J; bases not matched to a gene: 13. CDR3 nucleotides: TGTGCCACCAATTTGGGACAGGGAAGTCCCTATGGCTACACCTTC. It is translated as CATNLGQGSPYGYTF.

In DNA form, the CDR3 reads TGTGCCCGGGGGCACCAGAACACTGAAGCTTTCTTT. Translation: CARGHQNTEAFF. The chain recombines TRBV30 with TRBJ1-1; D possibly corresponds to TRBD1 (6 bases). Germline lookup yields CDR1 GTSNPN and CDR2 SVGIG (reference sequence). The CDR3 has 12 amino acids. V was cut by 8 bases and J by 1 base, with 11 bases left in between.

The chain is built from TRBV11-1 and TRBJ2-3; 10 nucleotides agree with TRBD2. Trimming took 5 bases from V and 1 from J; bases not matched to a gene: 12. In germline, CDR1 is SGHAT, CDR2 FQDESV (reference sequence). The CDR3 runs to 18 residues. CDR3 sequence: CASSRAAGGLEGTDTQYF. In DNA form, the CDR3 reads TGTGCCAGCAGCCGTGCAGCGGGAGGGCTGGAGGGCACAGATACGCAGTATTTT. The whole variable domain, filled in from reference TRBV11-1 and TRBJ2-3, reads EAEVAQSPRYKITEKSQAVAFWCDPISGHATLYWYRQILGQGPELLVQFQDESVVDDSQLPKDRFSAERLKGVDSTLKIQPAELGDSAMYLCASSRAAGGLEGTDTQYFGPGTRLTVL.